The clone carrying this T cell receptor beta chain was observed a few times. The antigen remains unidentified. The sample is drawn from a study of cytomegalovirus exposure and HLA in healthy donors. Study-wide background: Some 91 million unique TCRs from HLA-typed donors were held in an early release of data.

The PCR ran on 60 Vbeta and 13 Jbeta primers. Repertoires were generated with immunoSEQ multiplex PCR, while TCRdb's copy carries only in-frame clones and drops some. Among about 120,000 clones listed, 65% to 75% were seen once. Study-wide results and caveats: Researchers reported in a later analysis that a missense DCLRE1C variant was tied to TCR beta V- and J-gene trimming. Differences between HLA loci emerged in a later analysis of TCR association rates, with DRB1 most and HLA-C fewest.

Sequenced sample: PBMCs. The receptor's source is a woman aged 45-60 years in good health and CMV-seropositive.

CDR3 sequence (DNA): TGTGCCAGCTGTGGGCTAGCGAGCACCGGGGAGCTGTTTTTT. The encoded protein is CASCGLASTGELFF. The chain couples TRBV2 to TRBJ2-2; tentatively, D is TRBD2 (6 bases). The germline gives CDR1 SNHLY, CDR2 FYNNEI. The length of the CDR3 is 14 residues. V lost 8 bases to trimming and J lost 4 bases, with 14 bases between them.